A selection of T cell receptor beta chains follows, all from one sample in a study of cytomegalovirus exposure and HLA in healthy donors. Libraries were prepared by immunoSEQ multiplex PCR; TCRdb keeps only in-frame clonotypes and omits some of them. The sample has around 150,000 clones; 75% to 90% are singletons. The specimen was PBMCs. The receptors stem from a woman between 18 and 30 years old in good health and CMV-seronegative. CDR3s include the opening cysteine and the closing phenylalanine or tryptophan. Fields, in order: J gene, clone size, D gene, V gene, CDR3 DNA, CDR3 protein. The D gene is left open where the match is weak. Clone size appears in some rows only: once, few, many, or a class for an expanded clone.

j_gene: TRBJ1-1; abundance: -; d_gene: -; v_gene: TRBV7-9; CDR3nt: TGTGCCAGCAGCTTAACGGGAGGGCCAACAGTAAAGGAAGCTTTCTTT; CDR3aa: CASSLTGGPTVKEAFF
j_gene: TRBJ1-2; abundance: -; d_gene: TRBD1; v_gene: TRBV6-5; CDR3nt: TGTGCCAGCAGTGCCTCAGGGGGCAGGGGCTACACCTTC; CDR3aa: CASSASGGRGYTF
j_gene: TRBJ1-5; abundance: -; d_gene: -; v_gene: TRBV19; CDR3nt: TGTGCCAGTAGTATAGTTAAGACTACTGGGGATCAGCCCCAGCATTTT; CDR3aa: CASSIVKTTGDQPQHF
j_gene: TRBJ2-5; abundance: -; d_gene: TRBD1; v_gene: TRBV15; CDR3nt: TGTGCCACCAGGAGTCGGGACAGAGAGACCCAGTACTTC; CDR3aa: CATRSRDRETQYF
j_gene: TRBJ2-3; abundance: -; d_gene: TRBD2; v_gene: TRBV6-4; CDR3nt: TGTGCCAGCAGTGACTCGAGCGGGGGGGCAACAGATACGCAGTATTTT; CDR3aa: CASSDSSGGATDTQYF
j_gene: TRBJ1-1; abundance: -; d_gene: -; v_gene: TRBV6-1; CDR3nt: TGTGCCAGCATTGGGGCCCAGTTGAACACTGAAGCTTTCTTT; CDR3aa: CASIGAQLNTEAFF
j_gene: TRBJ1-2; abundance: -; d_gene: TRBD1; v_gene: TRBV4-3; CDR3nt: TGCGCCAGCAGCCAAGATTGGGGGGACAGGGTGGGAGGCTACACCTTC; CDR3aa: CASSQDWGDRVGGYTF
j_gene: TRBJ1-1; abundance: -; d_gene: -; v_gene: TRBV6-6; CDR3nt: TGTGCCAGCAGTCCACGGGACTTCACTGAAGCTTTCTTT; CDR3aa: CASSPRDFTEAFF
j_gene: TRBJ2-7; abundance: few; d_gene: -; v_gene: TRBV6-5; CDR3nt: TGTGCCGCATCGGGCAGGGGTCACCACGAGCAGTACTTC; CDR3aa: CAASGRGHHEQYF
j_gene: TRBJ1-1; abundance: -; d_gene: -; v_gene: TRBV7-2; CDR3nt: TGTGCCAGCAGCTTTGGTGGCGGGGGCACTGAAGCTTTCTTT; CDR3aa: CASSFGGGGTEAFF
j_gene: TRBJ2-1; abundance: -; d_gene: -; v_gene: TRBV14; CDR3nt: TGTGCCAGCAGCCAAGTCTCTATCCAGGACATCGCCTACAATGAGCAGTTCTTC; CDR3aa: CASSQVSIQDIAYNEQFF
j_gene: TRBJ2-6; abundance: -; d_gene: -; v_gene: TRBV2; CDR3nt: TGTGCCAGCAGTGTATCGGGGGCTGGGGCCAACGTCCTGACTTTC; CDR3aa: CASSVSGAGANVLTF
j_gene: TRBJ1-1; abundance: -; d_gene: TRBD1; v_gene: TRBV6-5; CDR3nt: TGTGCCAGCAGTGCCCGGGACAGGGGTCCCGAAGCTTTCTTT; CDR3aa: CASSARDRGPEAFF